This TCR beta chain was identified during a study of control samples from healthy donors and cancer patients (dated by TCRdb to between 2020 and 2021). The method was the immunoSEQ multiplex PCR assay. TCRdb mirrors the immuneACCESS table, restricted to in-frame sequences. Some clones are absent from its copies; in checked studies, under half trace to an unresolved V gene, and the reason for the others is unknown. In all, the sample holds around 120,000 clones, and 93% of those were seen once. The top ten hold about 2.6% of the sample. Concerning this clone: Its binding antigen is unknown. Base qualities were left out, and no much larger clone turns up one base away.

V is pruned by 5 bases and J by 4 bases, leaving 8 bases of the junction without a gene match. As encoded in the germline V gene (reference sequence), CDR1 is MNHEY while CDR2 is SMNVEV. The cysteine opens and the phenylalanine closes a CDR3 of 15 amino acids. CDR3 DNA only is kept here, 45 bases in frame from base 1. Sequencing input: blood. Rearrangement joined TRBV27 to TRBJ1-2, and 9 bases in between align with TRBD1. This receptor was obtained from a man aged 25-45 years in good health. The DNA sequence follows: TGTGCCAGCAGTCCGGGGGACAGGGCTCTCTATGGCTACACCTTC. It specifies CASSPGDRALYGYTF.